Listed below are T cell receptor beta chains from one sample, sequenced in a study of HIV-infected children after antiretroviral therapy interruption. TCRdb re-analysed the 3' RACE reads in MiXCR, keeping a single row per CDR3 protein. The sample contains more than 12,000 distinct CDR3 sequences, more than 3% of which appear only once. The sequences come from CD45RO+ CD8+ T cells from PBMCs, pooled from several time points, collected from a donor given antiretroviral therapy, either interrupted or continuous. These receptors were taken from a pool of human donors with HIV. Both conserved end residues are part of each CDR3. A D gene is named only where the DNA matches it firmly. Size tells how often a clone was seen (once, few, many) or the class of an expanded clone, and some rows leave it out.

V gene	J gene	D gene	clone size	CDR3 DNA	CDR3 protein
TRBV28	TRBJ1-5	NA	medium-sized	TGTGCCAGCAGCCGTGGACTTTATAGCAATCAGCCCCAGCATTTT	CASSRGLYSNQPQHF
TRBV12-3/TRBV12-4	TRBJ2-2	NA	many	TGTGCCAGCAGTTTGGACGGTACCGGGGAGCTGTTTTTT	CASSLDGTGELFF
TRBV12-3/TRBV12-4	TRBJ2-1	NA	many	TGTGCCAGCAGTTCGGCATCGGGAGAGCAGTTCTTC	CASSSASGEQFF
TRBV28	TRBJ2-7	NA	many	TGTGCCAGCGCGGATCGCTCCTACGAGCAGTACTTC	CASADRSYEQYF
TRBV23-1	TRBJ2-3	NA	many	TGCGCCAGTGTTGTGTGGGGGGTACTCGGTACGCAGTATTTT	CASVVWGVLGTQYF
TRBV18	TRBJ2-3	TRBD1	many	TGTGCCAGCTCTCCCGGGACAGGGGGCTTTCGCACAGATACGCAGTATTTT	CASSPGTGGFRTDTQYF
TRBV7-9	TRBJ1-4	TRBD1	many	TGTGCCAGCAGCCTGACTTTGGGACAGGATAATGAAAAACTGTTTTTT	CASSLTLGQDNEKLFF
TRBV29-1	TRBJ2-1	TRBD2	many	TGCAGCGTTGAAGACCCGAGCGGGAGGTTCTCCTACAATGAGCAGTTCTTC	CSVEDPSGRFSYNEQFF
TRBV6-5	TRBJ2-1	TRBD1	many	TGTGCCAGCAGTTACCGCGCCGGGACAGGGGGGGATGAGCAGTTCTTC	CASSYRAGTGGDEQFF
TRBV6-7	TRBJ2-3	TRBD2	many	TGTGCCAGCAGTTTACTTAGCGGGAGGGCGGCAGATACGCAGTATTTT	CASSLLSGRAADTQYF
TRBV21-1	TRBJ2-1	NA	many	TGTGCCAGCAGCAAAGTCGGCGGGAATGAGCAGTTCTTC	CASSKVGGNEQFF
TRBV10-3	TRBJ2-1	NA	many	TGTGCCATCAGTGACCGGGACACCTTCCGCAATGAGCAGTTCTTC	CAISDRDTFRNEQFF
TRBV28	TRBJ2-3	NA	many	TGTGCCAGCTCGAAATGGGGTACAAATACGCAGTATTTT	CASSKWGTNTQYF
TRBV5-8	TRBJ1-1	NA	NA	TGTGCCAGCGCGGACAGCTTCATGAACACTGAAGCTTTCTTT	CASADSFMNTEAFF
TRBV12-3/TRBV12-4	TRBJ1-1	NA	medium-sized	TGTGCCAGCAGCTTCGGGGGGATGGAAGCTTTCTTT	CASSFGGMEAFF
TRBV20-1	TRBJ2-1	TRBD1	many	TGCAGTACTAACAACGCCGGGACAGGGGACTACAATGAGCAGTTCTTC	CSTNNAGTGDYNEQFF
TRBV19	TRBJ2-7	TRBD1	many	TGTGCCAGTAGTATCGGATGGACAGGGGGCGCGTACGAGCAGTACTTC	CASSIGWTGGAYEQYF
TRBV30	TRBJ1-1	TRBD1	few	TGTGCCTGGAGCACAGGGGGGAACACTGAAGCTTTCTTT	CAWSTGGNTEAFF
TRBV7-8	TRBJ2-5	TRBD2	many	TGTGCCAGCAGCCGGGAGGCCACCCAAGAGACCCAGTACTTC	CASSREATQETQYF
TRBV20-1	TRBJ2-5	TRBD2	NA	TGCAGTGCTAGGACTCTAGGGGGGACTAGCGGGAGTAGAGAGACCCAGTACTTC	CSARTLGGTSGSRETQYF
TRBV24-1	TRBJ2-6	NA	many	TGTGCCACCAGTGAAGCACAGGCCTCCTCTGGGGCCAACGTCCTGACTTTC	CATSEAQASSGANVLTF
TRBV6-4	TRBJ2-1	TRBD2	many	TGTGCCAGCAGTGACTCGACTAGCGGGAGTTTGGGAGAGCAGTTCTTC	CASSDSTSGSLGEQFF
TRBV20-1	TRBJ1-1	TRBD1	NA	TGCAGTGCTAGAGTAACGGGACAGGGGAGCACTGAAGCTTTCTTT	CSARVTGQGSTEAFF
TRBV20-1	TRBJ2-3	TRBD2	many	TGCAGTGCTACCGCACCTGGAGGGCGGGGGGTCACAGATACGCAGTATTTT	CSATAPGGRGVTDTQYF
TRBV27	TRBJ1-6	NA	many	TGTGCCAGCAGTCCCCCTCCGACCCTAAATTCACCCCTCCACTTT	CASSPPPTLNSPLHF
TRBV4-2	TRBJ2-4	NA	many	TGTGCCAGCAGCCAAGATTTCGTGGGATCTTTAGCCAAAAACATTCAGTACTTC	CASSQDFVGSLAKNIQYF
TRBV28	TRBJ2-5	NA	large	TGTGCCAGCAGTTCTCCCCGGGCAGGAGATCAAGAGACCCAGTACTTC	CASSSPRAGDQETQYF
TRBV19	TRBJ1-5	TRBD1	many	TGTGCCAGTAGTAAGGACAGGGCGTTGAGCAATCAGCCCCAGCATTTT	CASSKDRALSNQPQHF
TRBV7-8	TRBJ2-1	TRBD2	many	TGTGCCAGCAGCTTAGGGAGCGGGGGGGCCTCCAATGAGCAGTTCTTC	CASSLGSGGASNEQFF